This T cell receptor (beta chain) was profiled in a study of shared clonotypes between healthy human individuals. Overall study context: The study used three CD4 naive, three CD4 memory, two CD8 naive and one CD8 memory plate per donor.

With 6 bases removed from V and 3 bases from J, the gap between germline ends came to 12 bases. Germline-derived CDR1 and CDR2 are SGHRS and YFSETQ. This CDR3 contains 14 residues. As processed by the authors: Without quality scores, immunoSEQ junctional reads could not be filtered like full-length reads. The protocol was immunoSEQ multiplex PCR, while the TCRdb copy is restricted to in-frame clones and leaves out a portion. V and J calls and clone size are given by that table; D and trimming were obtained from the DNA. The table lists under 1,100,000 clones, about 84% of them singletons. Memory CD4+ cells were the fraction left after CD45RA+ naive selection.

The receptor's source is a young man in good health. Some clones in this sample may be carry-over from other donors' samples. The chain uses TRBV5-1 and TRBJ2-2; D remains unclear. The sequenced material came from memory CD4+ T cells from PBMCs. Subset defined: CD45RA-negative fraction. The CDR3 protein is CASTLGPYTGELFF. The CDR3 nucleotides read TGCGCCAGCACCCTCGGACCTTACACCGGGGAGCTGTTTTTT.